This TCR beta chain derives from a study of T cells in Graves' hyperthyroidism and ophthalmopathy. Amplification of TCR beta CDR3 regions was performed using RNA transcripts as template. The study used the HTBI primer set for a first-round RT-PCR of the TCR CDR3. TCRdb used MiXCR to reprocess the multiplex PCR reads, holding one entry per CDR3 protein. The sample records more than 350,000 distinct CDR3 sequences, 13% to 15% being singletons. The CDR3 consists of 15 residues. The germline CDR1 and CDR2 sequences are WSHSY and SAAADI. Between the trimmed V and J ends, which lost 8 bases and 3 bases, there was a span of 17 bases. Disease lasting under 3 months, a NOSPECS grade of at least 4, and a Clinical Activity Score of at least 3 were features of the ophthalmopathy patients. Thyroid ultrasound, orbital computed tomography, clinical symptoms, and serum thyroxine and TRAb underpinned diagnoses.

This TCR came from a woman aged 60 to 75 with Graves' ophthalmopathy. Sequencing was carried out using blood. The rearrangement joins TRBV10-2 to TRBJ1-5; D is unclear. This CDR3 reads CASYDPFKANQPQHF. The CDR3 DNA follows: TGCGCCAGCTATGACCCATTCAAAGCCAATCAGCCCCAGCATTTT.